This passage covers 13 T cell receptor beta chains from one sample sequenced in a study of cytomegalovirus exposure and HLA in healthy donors. The PCR ran on 60 Vbeta and 13 Jbeta primers. Produced via immunoSEQ multiplex PCR; TCRdb's table is partial and in-frame only. The table records over 250,000 clones, more than 80% of them present only once. Sample: PBMCs. The receptors stem from a man aged 35 to 55 in good health and CMV-seropositive.

This chain uses TRBV5-1 with TRBJ1-1, with D perhaps TRBD1 (6 bases). This CDR3 is 15 amino acids long. V was pared by 7 bases and J by 3 bases, with 19 bases between. Germline V lookup: CDR1 SGHRS, CDR2 YFSETQ. This CDR3 is CASLRGAGVDTEAFF. CDR3 bases: TGCGCCAGCCTCCGGGGGGCAGGGGTGGACACTGAAGCTTTCTTT.

This clone appeared once. This chain uses TRBV5-4 with TRBJ1-5; D is possibly TRBD1 (6 bases). The V and J ends lost 3 bases and 4 bases respectively, with 23 bases between them. Germline V gene sequence: CDR1 SGHNT, CDR2 YYREEE (reference sequence). This CDR3 has 18 amino acids. CDR3 sequence (DNA): TGTGCCAGCAGCTGTTTAAAGGACAGAGGGTTTCGAAATCAGCCCCAGCATTTT. Translation gives CASSCLKDRGFRNQPQHF.

The chain couples TRBV28 to TRBJ1-2; TRBD1 might be the D (6 bases). The germline V and J ends were trimmed by 6 bases and 5 bases, with 25 bases remaining between them. The CDR3 covers 17 residues. Germline V CDR1 and CDR2: MDHEN, SYDVKM. Written as DNA, the CDR3 is TGTGCCAGCAGGCCCACAGGGATGGATGGGACCCGTTATGGCTACACCTTC. Translated, it gives CASRPTGMDGTRYGYTF.

This clone was recorded only once. The same CDR3 is also encoded by other DNA sequences in this sample. DNA for the CDR3: TGTGCCAGTAGTATAGGGGCAGGCACCTACGAGCAGTACTTC. Encoded protein: CASSIGAGTYEQYF. V gene TRBV19 combines with J gene TRBJ2-7, with unresolved D. The CDR3 loop spans 14 amino acids. Trimming removed 1 base from V and 2 bases from J, with 9 bases in between. Germline loops: CDR1 LNHDA, CDR2 SQIVND (reference sequence).

The V gene is TRBV7-2, the J gene TRBJ2-5, with D perhaps TRBD2 (6 bases). Looked up from germline, CDR1 is SGHTA and CDR2 is FQGNSA. Trimming cost V 5 bases and J 5 bases, with 18 bases left between them. The CDR3 has 15 amino acids. The CDR3 spells CASSSAGRLAETQYF. The CDR3, as DNA: TGTGCCAGCAGCAGTGCGGGACGGCTCGCGGAGACCCAGTACTTC.

V gene TRBV18 combines with J gene TRBJ1-1, with TRBD1 matching over 7 bases. Germline trimming cut 3 bases from V and 1 base from J; bases unmatched to any gene: 14. Germline V gene lookup returns CDR1 KGHSH and CDR2 LQKENI. The CDR3 is 18 residues long. CDR3 in amino acids: CASSPQLSTGKGNTEAFF. The CDR3 region has the DNA TGTGCCAGCTCACCCCAACTATCGACAGGGAAAGGGAACACTGAAGCTTTCTTT.

V usage is TRBV7-9 and J usage is TRBJ2-7, with 13 bases that match TRBD2. Germline V gene sequence: CDR1 SEHNR, CDR2 FQNEAQ (reference sequence). With 2 bases clipped from V and 3 bases from J, the junction kept 4 bases outside the gene matches. This CDR3 is 16 amino acids long. As DNA, the CDR3 is TGTGCCAGCAGCTTACCGGGACTAGCGGGGTACTACGAGCAGTACTTC. Translated: CASSLPGLAGYYEQYF.

The rearrangement joins TRBV28 to TRBJ2-7; 7 nucleotides align to TRBD2. The length of the CDR3 is 14 residues. V lost 3 bases to trimming and J lost 6 bases; unmatched junction nucleotides: 8. Germline CDR1 is MDHEN and CDR2 is SYDVKM. CDR3 sequence reads: CASSLAGVRAEQYF. CDR3 DNA sequence: TGTGCCAGCAGTTTGGCGGGGGTTCGGGCCGAGCAGTACTTC.

This chain uses TRBV27 with TRBJ1-5; D perhaps matches TRBD1 (5 bases). The germline CDR1 and CDR2 sequences are MNHEY and SMNVEV (reference sequence). The CDR3 length is 16 residues. Trimming removed 5 bases at V and 2 bases at J, with 16 bases between. DNA for the CDR3: TGTGCCAGCAGTCAAAGGGGTCTTCGGGGCAATCAGCCCCAGCATTTT. This sequence encodes CASSQRGLRGNQPQHF.

This sequence joins TRBV12-5 and TRBJ2-1; 10 nucleotides agree with TRBD2. J gave up 4 bases and V 7 bases, and 7 bases lay outside the gene matches. The CDR3 contains 15 residues. Germline-derived CDR1 and CDR2 are LGHNT and FRNRAP. CDR3 bases: TGTGCTAGTGCCTCCGGGACTAGCGCGTACAATGAGCAGTTCTTC. Protein product: CASASGTSAYNEQFF.

As for this clone: Other DNA sequences in the same sample also yield this CDR3. This sequence joins TRBV2 and TRBJ2-3, with TRBD2 matching 11 bases. The germline CDR1 and CDR2 sequences are SNHLY and FYNNEI. Trimming removed 2 bases from V and 5 bases from J; junction bases left unmatched: 3. This CDR3 is 15 amino acids long. CDR3 nucleotides: TGTGCCAGCAGTGAACTAGCGGGAGGAGGAGATACGCAGTATTTT. It is translated as CASSELAGGGDTQYF.

A single count supports this clone. The gene calls are TRBV19 and TRBJ1-5; no firm D call. Looked up from germline, CDR1 is LNHDA and CDR2 is SQIVND (reference sequence). This CDR3 has 13 residues. V lost 3 bases and J 9 bases, leaving 12 bases between the germline ends. The CDR3 spells CASSISETGPQHF. Written as DNA, the CDR3 is TGTGCCAGTAGTATTTCCGAAACTGGGCCCCAGCATTTT.

This chain joins TRBV29-1 and TRBJ2-7; D may be TRBD2 (6 bases). The CDR3 spans 14 residues. CDR1 and CDR2 from the germline V gene are SQVTM and ANQGSEA. With 2 bases removed from V and 5 bases from J, the gap between germline ends came to 16 bases. This CDR3 reads CSVEPGLAGDEQYF. CDR3 DNA sequence: TGCAGCGTTGAACCGGGACTCGCTGGTGACGAGCAGTACTTC.